These 27 T cell receptor beta chains came from one sample sequenced in a study of shared clonotypes between healthy human individuals. Clones were sequenced by immunoSEQ multiplex PCR, and TCRdb holds only the in-frame ones, with some missing. The table shows roughly 1 million clones, with approximately 76% occurring only once. The sequencing input was memory CD4+ T cells sorted from blood. Described subset: CD45RA-negative fraction. The source of these receptors is a man between 18 and 29 years old in good health.

Ten or more counts support this clone. The chain links TRBV27 to TRBJ2-1; no clear D gene. V lost 5 bases, J lost 3 bases, and 17 bases lay in between. The CDR3 loop spans 16 amino acids. The germline CDR1 and CDR2 sequences are MNHEY and SMNVEV (reference sequence). CDR3 protein: CASSPNKRLIYNEQFF. The DNA for the CDR3 is TGTGCCAGCAGTCCCAACAAACGCCTAATCTACAATGAGCAGTTCTTC.

This clone was counted many times. The V gene is TRBV6-5, the J gene TRBJ1-1; TRBD1 agrees at 9 bases. V shed 2 bases and J 3 bases; nucleotides not matched to a gene: 7. Germline loops: CDR1 MNHEY, CDR2 SVGAGI. This CDR3 is 16 amino acids long. As DNA, the CDR3 is TGTGCCAGCAGTTACCGGACAGGGGTTGGGGACACTGAAGCTTTCTTT. The encoded protein is CASSYRTGVGDTEAFF.

This clone was counted at least ten times. The same CDR3 also results from other DNA sequences found in this sample. The V and J genes are TRBV4-3 and TRBJ2-7; D is unclear. V lost 0 bases, J lost 3 bases, and 12 bases lay in between. Germline V gene lookup returns CDR1 LGHNA and CDR2 YSLEER. The CDR3 covers 15 residues. The chain's CDR3 is CASSQDLAGLYEQYF. CDR3 coding DNA: TGCGCCAGCAGCCAAGATTTGGCCGGGCTCTACGAGCAGTACTTC.

This chain connects TRBV5-4 to TRBJ2-1; TRBD2 matches at 10 bases. This CDR3 has 16 amino acids. CDR1 and CDR2 from the germline V gene are SGHNT and YYREEE (reference sequence). V lost 0 bases, J lost 6 bases, and 6 bases stayed unmatched. For the CDR3, the DNA is TGTGCCAGCAGCTTGGGTCTAGCGGGAGTCGCCAATGAGCAGTTCTTC. Amino acid sequence: CASSLGLAGVANEQFF.

As for this clone: This could be a read error, since a much larger clone is one nucleotide away. The chain carries TRBV7-2 and TRBJ2-3; the D gene is possibly TRBD2 (5 bases). Per the germline V gene, CDR1 is SGHTA and CDR2 is FQGNSA. This CDR3 is 14 amino acids long. V lost 3 bases to trimming and J lost 0 bases, with 7 bases between them. The CDR3 bases are TGTGCCAGCAGCTTCCGGACTAGCACAGATACGCAGTATTTT. Amino acids: CASSFRTSTDTQYF.

This clone appeared a few times. This chain joins TRBV6-1 and TRBJ1-2; D is uncertain. The V and J ends lost 5 bases and 1 base respectively, with 8 bases between them. Germline V gives CDR1 MNHNS, CDR2 SASEGT. The CDR3 runs to 13 residues. CDR3 region: CASSIDHNYGYTF. The CDR3 nucleotides read TGTGCCAGCAGTATAGACCATAACTATGGCTACACCTTC.

V is TRBV28 and J is TRBJ2-1, with 9 bases lining up with TRBD2. Germline V gene lookup returns CDR1 MDHEN and CDR2 SYDVKM. The CDR3 runs to 16 residues. V lost 4 bases, J lost 4 bases, and 8 bases stayed unmatched. CDR3 bases: TGTGCCAGCAGTTCTCCCGGGACTAGCAAGTACAATGAGCAGTTCTTC. This gives the protein CASSSPGTSKYNEQFF.

The chain joins TRBV29-1 to TRBJ2-5, with D possibly being TRBD1 or TRBD2 (5 bases each). In germline, CDR1 is SQVTM, CDR2 ANQGSEA. V was cut by 4 bases and J by 2 bases, with 11 bases left in between. CDR3 size: 13 residues. The DNA of the CDR3 is TGCAGCGTTGGTGGGGGTTCACAAGAGACCCAGTACTTC. It codes for CSVGGGSQETQYF.

V and J are TRBV5-1 and TRBJ1-1, with 7 bases lining up with TRBD1. The CDR3 is made up of 13 amino acids. The V and J ends lost 5 bases and 1 base, in that order; junction bases with no gene match: 2. Germline-derived CDR1 and CDR2 are SGHRS and YFSETQ. This CDR3 is CASRGQPNTEAFF. The DNA for the CDR3 is TGCGCCAGCAGGGGACAGCCGAACACTGAAGCTTTCTTT.

The genes are TRBV25-1 and TRBJ1-4; possible D gene TRBD1, 6 bases. Deletions cut 6 bases from V and 8 bases from J, with 7 bases between. Germline V gene lookup returns CDR1 MGHDK and CDR2 SYGVNS. CDR3 length equals 11 residues. The CDR3 reads CASSDREKLFF. CDR3 in DNA: TGTGCCAGCAGCGACAGGGAAAAACTGTTTTTT.

As DNA, the CDR3 is TGTGCCAGCAGTACCGGGACAGGGGCTTCACCCCTCCACTTT. Its translation: CASSTGTGASPLHF. This rearrangement joins TRBV6-6 to TRBJ1-6; 10 positions match TRBD1. The CDR3 is made up of 14 amino acids. The ends lost 5 bases at V and 9 bases at J; junction bases unmatched: 4. Looked up from germline, CDR1 is MNHNY and CDR2 is SVGAGI (reference sequence).

Remarks on this clone: Its ends do not fully match the called genes, so a read error is possible. This rearrangement joins TRBV5-4 to TRBJ1-1; TRBD1 agrees at 10 bases. The germline V gene encodes CDR1 SGHNT and CDR2 YYREEE (reference sequence). The CDR3 has 18 amino acids. The CDR3 loop is CTSSLGDRGGASDTEAFF. CDR3 sequence (DNA): TGTACCAGCAGCTTGGGGGACAGGGGTGGGGCCTCTGACACTGAAGCTTTCTTT.

This chain links TRBV11-2 with TRBJ2-7; D tentatively fits TRBD1 or TRBD2 (5 bases each). This CDR3 has 15 residues. Germline V lookup: CDR1 SGHAT, CDR2 FQNNGV. V lost 3 bases and J lost 5, with 17 bases in between. The CDR3 is CASSLAGTALNEQYF. CDR3 nucleotide sequence: TGTGCCAGCAGCTTGGCCGGGACCGCACTCAACGAGCAGTACTTC. The variable domain in full, with the rest retrieved from reference TRBV11-2 and TRBJ2-7, is EAGVAQSPRYKIIEKRQSVAFWCNPISGHATLYWYQQILGQGPKLLIQFQNNGVVDDSQLPKDRFSAERLKGVDSTLKIQPAKLEDSAVYLCASSLAGTALNEQYFGPGTRLTVT.

Points on this clone: Other DNA sequences in the sample encode the same CDR3. The V gene is TRBV5-1, the J gene TRBJ2-7; D unresolved. CDR1 and CDR2 (germline): SGHRS, YFSETQ. V lost 0 bases and J 2 bases, leaving 9 bases between the germline ends. The CDR3 spans 14 residues. The CDR3 bases are TGCGCCAGCAGCTTGGGTTCAGGCGCCTACGAGCAGTACTTC. Its protein product is CASSLGSGAYEQYF.

Here the CDR3 reads CASSYSEREGRDTQYF. CDR3 nucleotides: TGTGCCAGCAGTTACTCGGAGCGGGAGGGAAGAGATACGCAGTATTTT. The chain links TRBV6-6 to TRBJ2-3; 10 bases match TRBD2. After removal of 0 bases from V and 5 bases from J, the junction contained 5 bases not matched to a gene. The CDR3 extends over 16 amino acids. Germline V gene sequence: CDR1 MNHNY, CDR2 SVGAGI (reference sequence).

The chain recombines TRBV18 with TRBJ2-1; possibly TRBD1 for D (5 bases). Germline CDR1 and CDR2: KGHSH and LQKENI. Between the trimmed V and J ends, which lost 2 bases and 5 bases, there was a span of 10 bases. This CDR3 spans 14 amino acids. CDR3 DNA: TGTGCCAGCTCACCAGGGGTACAGGACAATGAGCAGTTCTTC. This sequence encodes CASSPGVQDNEQFF.

Details on this clone: This same CDR3 is encoded by further DNA sequences in the sample. This chain uses TRBV18 with TRBJ2-2, with unresolved D. Germline values: CDR1 KGHSH, CDR2 LQKENI. V was pared by 2 bases and J by 5 bases, with 6 bases between. The CDR3 has 13 residues. The CDR3 nucleotides are TGTGCCAGCTCACCAGGCGTTACCGGGGAGCTGTTTTTT. Amino acid sequence: CASSPGVTGELFF.

This clone has a handful of counts. The V gene is TRBV5-1, the J gene TRBJ1-1; D perhaps matches TRBD1 (6 bases). Per the germline V gene, CDR1 is SGHRS and CDR2 is YFSETQ. The CDR3 sequence is 15 residues long. V dropped 3 bases and J dropped 2 bases, with 14 bases sitting between them. This CDR3 is CASSWRGTGNTEAFF. CDR3 bases: TGCGCCAGCAGCTGGAGGGGGACGGGAAACACTGAAGCTTTCTTT. Drawing the rest from reference TRBV5-1 and TRBJ1-1, the complete variable domain is KAGVTQTPRYLIKTRGQQVTLSCSPISGHRSVSWYQQTPGQGLQFLFEYFSETQRNKGNFPGRFSGRQFSNSRSEMNVSTLELGDSALYLCASSWRGTGNTEAFFGQGTRLTVV.

J is TRBJ1-1 and V is TRBV19; 11 bases are a match to TRBD1. Germline V gene lookup returns CDR1 LNHDA and CDR2 SQIVND (reference sequence). J gave up 0 bases and V 5 bases, and 5 bases lay outside the gene matches. The CDR3 covers 16 residues. In DNA form, the CDR3 reads TGTGCCAGTAGTGTCGGGACAGGGGGGATGAACACTGAAGCTTTCTTT. Its protein product is CASSVGTGGMNTEAFF.

The chain combines TRBV12-5 with TRBJ2-7, with D perhaps matching TRBD2 (6 bases). The CDR3 is 12 residues long. V gave up 3 bases and J gave up 6 bases, with 9 bases separating them. Germline V lookup: CDR1 LGHNT, CDR2 FRNRAP. Here the CDR3 DNA reads TGTGCTAGTGGTTTTGGGGGAGGCGAGCAGTACTTC. It is translated as CASGFGGGEQYF.

The chain combines TRBV5-1 with TRBJ2-3, with D possibly matching TRBD1 (6 bases). The CDR3 contains 15 residues. Per the germline V gene, CDR1 is SGHRS and CDR2 is YFSETQ. V lost 0 bases and J 2 bases, leaving 10 bases between the germline ends. The CDR3 here is CASSLEGHYTDTQYF. The DNA for the CDR3 is TGCGCCAGCAGCTTGGAGGGACACTACACAGATACGCAGTATTTT.

The chain is built from TRBV10-2 and TRBJ2-1; 7 bases are a match to TRBD2. The CDR3 runs 11 residues. Germline values: CDR1 WSHSY, CDR2 SAAADI. With V trimmed by 6 bases and J by 12 bases, 5 bases remained unmatched. The CDR3 bases are TGCGCCAGCAGCACTGGACTAGGGCAGTTCTTC. This gives the protein CASSTGLGQFF.

The chain carries TRBV2 and TRBJ2-5; D gene ambiguous. Germline CDR1 SNHLY, CDR2 FYNNEI. The V end lost 1 base, the J end lost 7 bases, and 10 bases lay between the germline ends. The CDR3 sequence is 13 residues long. CDR3 region: CASSEELLGTQYF. The CDR3, as DNA: TGTGCCAGCAGTGAAGAACTCCTAGGGACCCAGTACTTC.

The chain uses TRBV4-1 and TRBJ1-5; maybe TRBD1 (5 bases). Germline lookup yields CDR1 MGHRA and CDR2 YSYEKL. V was pared by 4 bases and J by 10 bases, with 26 bases between. The CDR3 sequence is 17 residues long. CDR3 loop: CASSREGTRASFLPQHF. In nucleotides, the CDR3 is TGCGCCAGCAGCCGAGAGGGAACCAGGGCCTCGTTTCTTCCCCAGCATTTT.

V and J are TRBV10-3 and TRBJ2-5; D not resolved. The CDR3 is 13 residues long. V lost 4 bases to trimming and J lost 2 bases, with 8 bases between them. CDR1 is ENHRY, CDR2 SYGVKD, per germline. The CDR3 reads CAISGVLQETQYF. The CDR3 nucleotides read TGTGCCATCAGTGGGGTTCTTCAAGAGACCCAGTACTTC.

CDR3 DNA: TGTGCCAGCAGACCTCAGACAGGGGGCAACTATGGCTACACCTTC. This codes for CASRPQTGGNYGYTF. The rearrangement links TRBV6-1 to TRBJ1-2; the match to TRBD1 covers 10 bases. Germline CDR1 and CDR2: MNHNS and SASEGT. The CDR3 is made up of 15 amino acids. The V segment lost 6 bases and the J segment 2 bases; nucleotides outside the gene matches: 6.

V and J are TRBV11-3 and TRBJ2-7, with D perhaps TRBD1 (6 bases). The V gene lost 8 bases and the J gene lost 5 bases, with 13 bases spanning the gap. CDR3 length: 12 amino acids. Germline V gene data show CDR1 as SGHNT and CDR2 as YENEEA. The CDR3 here is CASGNRADEQYF. The DNA of the CDR3 is TGTGCCAGCGGGAACAGGGCCGACGAGCAGTACTTC.